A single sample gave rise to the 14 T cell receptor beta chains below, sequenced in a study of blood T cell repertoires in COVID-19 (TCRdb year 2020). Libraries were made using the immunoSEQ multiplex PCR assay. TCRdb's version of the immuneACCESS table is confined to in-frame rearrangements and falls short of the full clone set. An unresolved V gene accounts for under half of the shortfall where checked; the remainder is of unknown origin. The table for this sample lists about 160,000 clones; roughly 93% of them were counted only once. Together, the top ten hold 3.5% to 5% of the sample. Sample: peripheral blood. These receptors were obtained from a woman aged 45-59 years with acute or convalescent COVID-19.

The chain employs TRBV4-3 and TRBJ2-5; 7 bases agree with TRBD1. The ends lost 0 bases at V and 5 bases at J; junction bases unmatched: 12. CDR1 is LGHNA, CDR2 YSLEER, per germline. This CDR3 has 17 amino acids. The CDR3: CASSQDRSHRGGETQYF. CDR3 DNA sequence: TGCGCCAGCAGCCAAGATCGGAGTCACAGGGGCGGGGAGACCCAGTACTTC.

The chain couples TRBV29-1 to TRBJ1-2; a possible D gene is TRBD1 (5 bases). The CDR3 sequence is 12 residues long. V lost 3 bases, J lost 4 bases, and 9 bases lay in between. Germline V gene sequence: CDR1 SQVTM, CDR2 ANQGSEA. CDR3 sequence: CSVETVPYGYTF. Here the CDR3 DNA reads TGCAGCGTTGAGACAGTCCCCTATGGCTACACCTTC.

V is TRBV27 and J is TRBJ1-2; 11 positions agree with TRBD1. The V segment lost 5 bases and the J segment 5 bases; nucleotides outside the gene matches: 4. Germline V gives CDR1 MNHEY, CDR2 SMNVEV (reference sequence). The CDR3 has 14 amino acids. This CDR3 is CASSPGQGAYGYTF. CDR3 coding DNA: TGTGCCAGCAGTCCAGGACAGGGGGCGTATGGCTACACCTTC.

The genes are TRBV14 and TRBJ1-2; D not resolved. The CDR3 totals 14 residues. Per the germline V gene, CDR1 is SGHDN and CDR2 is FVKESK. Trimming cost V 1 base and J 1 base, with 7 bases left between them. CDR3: CASSQVASNYGYTF. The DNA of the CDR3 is TGTGCCAGCAGCCAAGTGGCCAGTAACTATGGCTACACCTTC.

The CDR3 DNA sequence: TGTGCCAGCACCCAACAGGGTGGCCAGCCCCAGCATTTT. Translated, it gives CASTQQGGQPQHF. The chain uses TRBV27 and TRBJ1-5; tentatively, D is TRBD1 (6 bases). The V end lost 7 bases, the J end lost 7 bases, and 14 bases lay between the germline ends. The CDR3 spans 13 residues. The V gene's germline CDR1 is MNHEY and CDR2 SMNVEV (reference sequence).

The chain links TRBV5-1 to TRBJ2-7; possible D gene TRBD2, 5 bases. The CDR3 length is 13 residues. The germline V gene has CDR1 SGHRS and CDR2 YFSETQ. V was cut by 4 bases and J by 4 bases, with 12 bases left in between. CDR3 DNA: TGCGCCAGCAGCCTGGGGAGTAAATACGAGCAGTACTTC. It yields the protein CASSLGSKYEQYF.

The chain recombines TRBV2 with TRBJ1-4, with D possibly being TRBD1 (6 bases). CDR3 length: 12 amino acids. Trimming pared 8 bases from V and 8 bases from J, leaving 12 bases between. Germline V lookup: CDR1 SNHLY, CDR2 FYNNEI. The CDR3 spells CASCRTEEKLFF. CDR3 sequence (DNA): TGTGCCAGCTGTCGGACAGAGGAAAAACTGTTTTTT.

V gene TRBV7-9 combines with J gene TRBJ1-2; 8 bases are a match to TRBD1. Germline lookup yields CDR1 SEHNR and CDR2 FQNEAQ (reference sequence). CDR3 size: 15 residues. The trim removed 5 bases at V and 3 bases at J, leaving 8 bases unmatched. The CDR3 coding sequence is TGTGCCAGCAGCCCTCCAGGGGGCCCCCACTATGGCTACACCTTC. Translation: CASSPPGGPHYGYTF.

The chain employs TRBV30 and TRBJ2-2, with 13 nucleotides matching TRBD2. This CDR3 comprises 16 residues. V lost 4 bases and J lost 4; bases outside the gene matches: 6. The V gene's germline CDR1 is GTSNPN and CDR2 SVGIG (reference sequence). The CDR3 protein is CAWTGLAGISTGELFF. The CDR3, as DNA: TGTGCCTGGACGGGACTAGCGGGAATTAGCACCGGGGAGCTGTTTTTT.

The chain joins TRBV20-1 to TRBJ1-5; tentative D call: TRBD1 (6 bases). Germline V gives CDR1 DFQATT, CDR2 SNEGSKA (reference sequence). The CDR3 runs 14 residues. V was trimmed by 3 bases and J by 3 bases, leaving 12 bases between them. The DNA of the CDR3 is TGCAGTGCTAGTAGAGGGGGAAACAATCAGCCCCAGCATTTT. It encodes CSASRGGNNQPQHF.

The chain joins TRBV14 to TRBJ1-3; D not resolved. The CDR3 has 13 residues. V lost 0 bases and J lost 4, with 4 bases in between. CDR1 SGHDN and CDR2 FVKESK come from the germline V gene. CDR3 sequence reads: CASSQEAGNTIYF. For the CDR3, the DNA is TGTGCCAGCAGCCAAGAAGCAGGAAACACCATATATTTT.

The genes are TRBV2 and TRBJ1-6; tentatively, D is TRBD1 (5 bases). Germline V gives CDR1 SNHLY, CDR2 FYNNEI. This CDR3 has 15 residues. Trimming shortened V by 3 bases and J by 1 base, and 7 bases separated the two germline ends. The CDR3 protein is CASSDQGSYNSPLHF. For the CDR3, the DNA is TGTGCCAGCAGTGACCAGGGATCCTATAATTCACCCCTCCACTTT.

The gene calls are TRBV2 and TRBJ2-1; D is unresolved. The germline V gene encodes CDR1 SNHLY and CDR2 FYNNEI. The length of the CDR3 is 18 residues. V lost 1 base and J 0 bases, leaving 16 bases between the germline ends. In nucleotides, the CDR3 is TGTGCCAGCAGTGAAGAGGTTTTTAGCTTAAGCTCCTACAATGAGCAGTTCTTC. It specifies CASSEEVFSLSSYNEQFF. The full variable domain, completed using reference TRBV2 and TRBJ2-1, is EPEVTQTPSHQVTQMGQEVILRCVPISNHLYFYWYRQILGQKVEFLVSFYNNEISEKSEIFDDQFSVERPDGSNFTLKIRSTKLEDSAMYFCASSEEVFSLSSYNEQFFGPGTRLTVL.

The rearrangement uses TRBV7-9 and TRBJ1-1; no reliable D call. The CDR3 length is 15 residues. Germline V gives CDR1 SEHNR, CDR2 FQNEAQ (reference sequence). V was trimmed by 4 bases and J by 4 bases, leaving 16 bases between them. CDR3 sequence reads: CASSWALVGATEAFF. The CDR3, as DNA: TGTGCCAGCAGCTGGGCGTTGGTAGGCGCCACTGAAGCTTTCTTT.